This TCR beta chain appears in the sequencing data of a study of monozygotic twins with inflammatory bowel disease. The template-switching step introduced UMIs that carried a 6-nucleotide sample barcode. TCRdb reprocessed the 5' RACE reads and reports one entry per CDR3 protein, with no DNA. This sample's table has some 200,000 distinct CDR3 sequences. Overall study findings and caveats: The data gave no support to a single strong IBD-associated signal or clonotype. With inverse Simpson as the measure, TCRbeta diversity was lower in IBD patients than in healthy co-twins.

This CDR3 comprises 14 residues. Germline lookup yields CDR1 ENHRY and CDR2 SYGVKD. In the case of this clonotype: The antigen is unknown.

The sequence came from a human donor with ulcerative colitis or Crohn's disease, or a healthy co-twin of an affected twin (not recorded which). This chain connects TRBV10-3 to TRBJ1-1; TCRdb lists TRBD1, though no DNA is available to test this call. Sequencing input: blood. Here the CDR3 reads CAISSTQGATEAFF.